This T cell receptor beta chain was identified during a study of blood T cell repertoires in COVID-19. Study details: T cells, B-cell-depleted T cells, or PBMCs supplied cDNA or gDNA.

CDR1 LGHDT and CDR2 YNNKEL come from the germline V gene (reference sequence). Trimming removed 2 bases from V and 15 bases from J, with 17 bases in between. The CDR3 is 13 residues long. Original analysis: The authors estimated nucleated cell counts from reference gene primer amplification. Assay: immunoSEQ multiplex PCR; the TCRdb copy retains only in-frame clones and omits some. V, J and clone size are those of that table, while D and trimming were read from the DNA. The sample shows fewer than 350,000 clones, approximately 91% of them seen only once. Participant ages covered roughly 18 to 89 years across 25 or so US areas. Participant-given clinical history determined each cohort assignment.

This TCR was sampled from a woman aged 40-49 years with acute COVID-19. V gene TRBV3-1 (or the pseudogene TRBV3-2) combines with J gene TRBJ2-1, with D possibly matching TRBD1 (5 bases). The sequencing sample was made of PBMCs or T cells enriched from blood (not recorded which). Here the CDR3 reads CASSQKPLAQGFF. The CDR3 DNA is TGTGCCAGCAGCCAAAAGCCATTGGCCCAGGGGTTCTTC.